This T cell receptor beta chain was sequenced in a study of T cell clonotyping in hematopoietic cell transplantation (dated by TCRdb to about 2021). Study-level background: The study collected 130 to 150 blood samples from about 40 consecutive transplant recipients and their related donors. Patient recruitment ran from September 2015 to early 2017, and follow-up continued until late 2020 or death.

From the germline V gene, CDR1 is SGHTA and CDR2 is FQGNSA. V and J are trimmed by 0 bases and 8 bases, and the gene matches miss 5 bases of the junction. The CDR3 runs 14 residues from the cysteine to the phenylalanine. The CDR3 DNA has 42 bases and is translated from base 1. TCR beta CDR3 regions were amplified from genomic DNA with the immunoSEQ assay, a bias-controlled multiplex PCR using V- and J-specific primers. A second PCR step added a proprietary barcode and Illumina adapter sequences to the CDR3 amplicons. An Illumina MiSeq instrument was used for sequencing of the CDR3 libraries. Per the source publication's procedure: Export and quality control were done with immunoSEQ Analyzer 3.0, while downstream analyses used R Bioconductor and Immunarch. Only productive rearrangements within the normalized downsampled data set were used in the calculation of repertoire metrics. Pathologically expanded clonotypes were defined as those larger than 5 templates in the normalized cohort. The Inverse Simpson Index served as the measure of repertoire diversity. To capture all clonotypes, the CMV-specificity analyses were run on the non-normalized data set. TCRdb provides this immuneACCESS table in a form limited to in-frame rearrangements. Some clones are lacking; in checked studies, under half of them reflect an unresolved V gene, and why the rest are absent is not known. That table supplies the V and J calls and clone size; D and trimming were determined from the DNA. In all, the sample holds 3,500 to 4,500 clones, and roughly two thirds of those were seen once. The ten largest clones take up around 8.5% of the sample.

In regard to this clone: What this receptor recognizes is not known. Nothing much larger sits one base from this clone, and base qualities are not available.

Paper-wide results and their limitations: The sample size was limited and the cells went unsorted, which meant the CD4 and CD8 repertoire contributions could not be told apart. Only a small fraction of recipient repertoires overlapped donor repertoires, with over 97% appearing de novo at the given depth. After transplant, TCR diversity in recipients dropped, and pathologically expanded clonotypes climbed progressively between day 30 and day 180. Donor and pretransplant recipient Inverse Simpson Index values predicted broader posttransplant TCR repertoire diversity.

The sample's time point label, in plain terms: 100 days after allo-HCT. Recipient blood was collected about 28 days before transplant and at days 30, 100 and 180 after transplant. Using Nuclei Lysis Solution, genomic DNA was extracted from unfractionated peripheral blood mononuclear cells that were either fresh or cryopreserved. Recombination joined TRBV7-2 with TRBJ1-2; TRBD1 matches 8 bases in the middle. The specimen was PBMCs, collected 100 days after allogeneic stem cell transplant. This TCR came from a male patient between 60 and 69 years old who had an allogeneic stem cell transplant, so the T cells may come from the graft donor. Some clones in this sample may be carry-over from other donors' samples. The CDR3 region has the sequence CASSLAGQGSGYTF. The nucleotide sequence reads TGTGCCAGCAGCTTAGCCGGACAGGGTAGCGGCTACACCTTC.